This T cell receptor beta chain came from a study of blood T cell repertoires in COVID-19 (TCRdb year 2020). Regarding the study in general: The collaborator samples originated in the United States, Italy and Spain and spanned the acute and convalescent phases of COVID-19. A de-identified subject ID, COVID-19 status, age in years and sex were almost always included in the sample metadata. HLA class I and class II types, where available, came from metadata supplied by the sample provider rather than from assay-based typing. Samples were obtained from the ongoing ImmuneRACE study (first 160 participants) and from 950 to 1,500 subjects provided by 6 global collaborators. The prospective study material was composed of cDNA or gDNA derived from T cells, B-cell-depleted T cells, or PBMCs. Deeply sampled blood TCRbeta repertoires from subjects exposed to, actively infected with, or recovered from COVID-19 were included in the dataset. The repertoires were made available in a free public database intended to serve as a resource for research on the immune response to SARS-CoV-2. Summary of the overall study and its limitations: How much clinical and demographic metadata was included differed by source and by participant, and the metadata was provided uncurated.

Worth noting for this clone: Its antigen is unknown. Per-base quality was not reported, and no clone a single base away is much larger than it. This sample includes further DNA sequences coding for the same CDR3.

CDR1 is given as SNHLY and CDR2 as FYNNEI, both from the germline V gene. From its cysteine to its phenylalanine, the CDR3 spans 12 amino acids. The sequence is cut down to CDR3 DNA, 36 bases in frame from base 1. Trimming accounts for 8 bases at V and 4 bases at J, while the number of junction bases matched to no gene is 1. One collaborating source in Seattle enrolled patients during active infection and followed them longitudinally through the course of disease. Whole blood was collected in K2EDTA tubes by collaborating institutions according to the institutions' own protocols. For TCRbeta analysis, collaborator samples were shipped as frozen whole blood, as isolated PBMCs, or as DNA extracted from either sample type. TCRbeta CDR3 regions were amplified from genomic DNA by means of the immunoSEQ Assay, a bias-controlled multiplex PCR. Per the source publication's procedure: Within the assay, amplification of reference gene primers was used to estimate how many nucleated cells each sample contained. To quantify the absolute abundance of each unique TCRbeta CDR3 rearrangement, sequence reads were collapsed and filtered. For each sample, productive Simpson clonality was calculated as the square root of Simpson's diversity index across productive rearrangements. TCRdb carries this immuneACCESS record with in-frame sequences only. Its versions omit some clonotypes, under half of them owing to an unresolved V gene in the studies checked, with the rest unexplained. The V and J calls and the clone size are those of that table, but D and trimming were determined from the DNA. This sample holds approximately 440,000 clones; around 88% were observed only once. The leading ten clones occupy about 12% of the sample.

The chain employs TRBV2 and TRBJ2-7; the junction holds 11 bases that match TRBD2. The TCR sequence derives from a woman in her fifties or sixties with COVID-19, enrolled during active disease. Sequencing was done on a sample of peripheral blood. The CDR3 region: CASRTSGYEQYF. The sequenced DNA is TGTGCCAGCCGGACTAGCGGGTACGAGCAGTACTTC.